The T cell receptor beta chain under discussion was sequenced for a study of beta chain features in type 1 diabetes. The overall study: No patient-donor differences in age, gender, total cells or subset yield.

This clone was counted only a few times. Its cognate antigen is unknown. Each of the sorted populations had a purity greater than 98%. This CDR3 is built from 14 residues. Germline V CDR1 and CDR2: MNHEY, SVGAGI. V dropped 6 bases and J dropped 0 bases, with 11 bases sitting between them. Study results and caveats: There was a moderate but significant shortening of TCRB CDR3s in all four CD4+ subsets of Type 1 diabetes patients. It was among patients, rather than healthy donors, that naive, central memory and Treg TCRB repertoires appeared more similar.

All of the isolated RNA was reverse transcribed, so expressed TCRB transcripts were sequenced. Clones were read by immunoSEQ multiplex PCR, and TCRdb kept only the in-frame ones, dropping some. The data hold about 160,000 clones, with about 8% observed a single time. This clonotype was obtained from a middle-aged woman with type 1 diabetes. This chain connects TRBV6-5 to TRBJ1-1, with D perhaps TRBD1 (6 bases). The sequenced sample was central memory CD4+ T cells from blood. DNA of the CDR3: TGTGCCAGCAGGGTAGACAGGCTGAACACTGAAGCTTTCTTT. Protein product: CASRVDRLNTEAFF.